The clone carrying this TCR beta chain appeared a single time. In germline, CDR1 is SNHLY, CDR2 FYNNEI. The V gene lost 3 bases and the J gene lost 4 bases, with 14 bases spanning the gap. The CDR3 runs to 15 residues. Seattle's cohort entered during active infection and was followed longitudinally. Per the study methods: The authors estimated nucleated cell counts from reference gene primer amplification. The protocol was immunoSEQ multiplex PCR, while the TCRdb copy is restricted to in-frame clones and leaves out a portion. That table supplies the V and J calls and clone size; D and trimming were determined from the DNA. The repertoire holds about 210,000 clones, around 85% seen once, with more than 2% in the top ten. This sample was included in a study of blood T cell repertoires in COVID-19. Study-level background: COVID-19 samples, acute and convalescent, were from the United States, Italy and Spain. From T cells, B-cell-depleted T cells, or PBMCs came the material, which was cDNA or gDNA.

The chain is built from TRBV2 and TRBJ2-3; perhaps TRBD2 as D (5 bases). Input material: peripheral blood. The receptor comes from a woman in her 70s with COVID-19, enrolled during active disease. CDR3 nucleotides: TGTGCCAGCAGTGAGAGACGGGGTGGCGCAGATACGCAGTATTTT. This translates into CASSERRGGADTQYF. Drawing the rest from reference TRBV2 and TRBJ2-3, the complete variable domain is EPEVTQTPSHQVTQMGQEVILRCVPISNHLYFYWYRQILGQKVEFLVSFYNNEISEKSEIFDDQFSVERPDGSNFTLKIRSTKLEDSAMYFCASSERRGGADTQYFGPGTRLTVL.